This T cell receptor beta chain was recovered during a study of blood T cell repertoires in COVID-19. Cohort 3 donors counted as recovered after two negative PCRs, clearance, or resolved symptoms. The V and J ends lost 0 bases and 2 bases, in that order; junction bases with no gene match: 7. The CDR3 is 17 residues long. Germline V gene lookup returns CDR1 SGHTA and CDR2 FQGNSA. A few counts support this clone. TCRdb keeps only in-frame clones here, not all; method: immunoSEQ multiplex PCR. This table holds 300,000 to 450,000 clones, roughly 84% found once. The specimen sequenced was PBMCs or T cells enriched from blood (not recorded which). This chain uses TRBV7-2 with TRBJ2-3, with 8 positions matching TRBD2. The receptor was isolated from a woman aged 30 to 39 who had recovered from COVID-19. The CDR3 DNA reads TGTGCCAGCAGCTTAGCGAATAGCGGGACTTACACAGATACGCAGTATTTT. Encoded protein: CASSLANSGTYTDTQYF. The full variable domain, its missing parts supplied by reference TRBV7-2 and TRBJ2-3, is GAGVSQSPSNKVTEKGKDVELRCDPISGHTALYWYRQSLGQGLEFLIYFQGNSAPDKSGLPSDRFSAERTGGSVSTLTIQRTQQEDSAVYLCASSLANSGTYTDTQYFGPGTRLTVL.